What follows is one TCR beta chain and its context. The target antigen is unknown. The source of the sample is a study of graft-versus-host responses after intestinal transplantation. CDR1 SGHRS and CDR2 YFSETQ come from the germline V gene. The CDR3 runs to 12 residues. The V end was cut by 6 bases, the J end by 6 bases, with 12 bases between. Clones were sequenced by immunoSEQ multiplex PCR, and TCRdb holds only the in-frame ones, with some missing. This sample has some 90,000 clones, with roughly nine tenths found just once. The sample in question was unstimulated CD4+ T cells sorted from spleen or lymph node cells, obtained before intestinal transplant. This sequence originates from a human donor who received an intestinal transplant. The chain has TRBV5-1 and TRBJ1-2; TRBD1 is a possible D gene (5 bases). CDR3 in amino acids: CASTGGTDGYTF. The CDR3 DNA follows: TGCGCCAGCACGGGAGGGACCGATGGCTACACCTTC.